A selection of T cell receptor beta chains follows, all from one sample in a study of technical replicates of blood from several donors. The data were produced by immunoSEQ multiplex PCR, yet TCRdb's version contains in-frame clones alone and is incomplete. The sample consists of around 80,000 clones, 89% of them appearing once. Sequenced sample: T cells isolated from PBMCs. These receptors originate from a human donor in good health. Each CDR3 is given with its conserved first and last residue. A D gene is named only where the DNA matches it firmly. Clone size is shown for a subset of rows, as once, few, many or a class of expanded clone.

V gene	D gene	clone size	J gene	CDR3 DNA	CDR3 protein
TRBV9	NA	NA	TRBJ2-3	TGTGCCAGCAGCGTAGTAACAGATACGCAGTATTTT	CASSVVTDTQYF
TRBV11-1	NA	NA	TRBJ1-1	TGTGCCAGCAGCTTTCAAGCGAACACTGAAGCTTTCTTT	CASSFQANTEAFF
TRBV28	NA	once	TRBJ2-2	TGTGCCAGCAGTTATCAGGGCAGCACCGGGGAGCTGTTTTTT	CASSYQGSTGELFF
TRBV7-3	TRBD1	once	TRBJ1-2	TGTGCCAGCAGCTCCACAGGGGGTAACTATGGCTACACCTTC	CASSSTGGNYGYTF
TRBV13	NA	NA	TRBJ2-2	TGTGCCAGCAGCATGGGGGGAAACACCGGGGAGCTGTTTTTT	CASSMGGNTGELFF
TRBV29-1	NA	NA	TRBJ1-1	TGCAGCGTCCTTGCCGAGGCTGAAGCTTTCTTT	CSVLAEAEAFF
TRBV15	NA	NA	TRBJ1-1	TGTGCCACCAGCAGAGGTAGGGGCATGAACACTGAAGCTTTCTTT	CATSRGRGMNTEAFF
TRBV5-6	NA	NA	TRBJ2-3	TGTGCCAGCAGCCTTGGGGCCTACACAGATACGCAGTATTTT	CASSLGAYTDTQYF
TRBV19	TRBD1	NA	TRBJ1-2	TGTGCCAGTACCCTCGGACAGGGGGCGTATGGCTACACCTTC	CASTLGQGAYGYTF
TRBV6-1	NA	NA	TRBJ1-1	TGTGCCAGTGAGGGGGTAAGCACTGAAGCTTTCTTT	CASEGVSTEAFF
TRBV14	NA	NA	TRBJ1-4	TGTGCCAGCAGCCCGCCAAAAGGGGGAACTGAAAAACTGTTTTTT	CASSPPKGGTEKLFF
TRBV19	NA	NA	TRBJ2-4	TGTGCCAGCTCCTCAGTAGCCAAAAACATTCAGTACTTC	CASSSVAKNIQYF
TRBV7-2	TRBD2	NA	TRBJ2-1	TGTGCCAGCAGCTTATTGTGGACTAGTACTTACAATGAGCAGTTCTTC	CASSLLWTSTYNEQFF
TRBV9	NA	NA	TRBJ1-2	TGTGCCAGCACCCCGCTGGGGGCTCTCTATGGCTACACCTTC	CASTPLGALYGYTF
TRBV9	NA	NA	TRBJ2-1	TGTGCCAGCAGCGTAAGGCGGGGCGAGCAGTTCTTC	CASSVRRGEQFF
TRBV28	NA	NA	TRBJ2-7	TGTGCCAGCAGCTTCAGACAGGACTACGAGCAGTACTTC	CASSFRQDYEQYF
TRBV7-8	TRBD2	NA	TRBJ2-5	TGTGCCAGCGACCTGGGGGAGGGCTTGAAGGAGACCCAGTACTTC	CASDLGEGLKETQYF
TRBV19	TRBD2	NA	TRBJ2-1	TGTGCCAGTAGTTTCTCGGCTAGCGGGTACAATGAGCAGTTCTTC	CASSFSASGYNEQFF
TRBV11-1	NA	NA	TRBJ1-5	TGTGCCAGCAGCTTAGACAGGGAACAGCCCCAGCATTTT	CASSLDREQPQHF
TRBV6-5	TRBD2	NA	TRBJ2-1	TGTGCCAGCAGCTATAGCGGGAGAAGCAACAATGAGCAGTTCTTC	CASSYSGRSNNEQFF
TRBV7-9	NA	NA	TRBJ2-1	TGTGCCAGCAGCTTAGCGATCGGTAGCGCCCACAATGAGCAGTTCTTC	CASSLAIGSAHNEQFF
TRBV5-1	NA	NA	TRBJ1-3	TGCGCCAGCAGCTTGAATGGTAACAGAGGGCCTGGAAACACCATATATTTT	CASSLNGNRGPGNTIYF
TRBV6-6	NA	NA	TRBJ2-7	TGTGCCAGCAGAGACAGTGCTACCTCCTACGAGCAGTACTTC	CASRDSATSYEQYF
TRBV30	NA	NA	TRBJ1-1	TGTGCCTGGAGAGGGGAGACAGGGAACACTGAAGCTTTCTTT	CAWRGETGNTEAFF
TRBV30	NA	NA	TRBJ1-1	TGTGCCTGGATGGGAGGTCGGAACACTGAAGCTTTCTTT	CAWMGGRNTEAFF
TRBV7-9	TRBD1	NA	TRBJ1-2	TGTGCCAGCAGCTTAGGGGACAGGTACTATGGCTACACCTTC	CASSLGDRYYGYTF
TRBV28	TRBD1	NA	TRBJ2-7	TGTGCCAGCAGTTTAAGCAGGGGGTTTTCCTACGAGCAGTACTTC	CASSLSRGFSYEQYF
TRBV5-1	TRBD2	NA	TRBJ2-1	TGCGCCAGCAGCTTATCAGCGGGAGGGAATAATGAGCAGTTCTTC	CASSLSAGGNNEQFF
TRBV11-2	NA	NA	TRBJ2-3	TGTGCCAGCAGCCGACAAACAGATACGCAGTATTTT	CASSRQTDTQYF
TRBV9	NA	few	TRBJ2-3	TGTGCCAGCAGCGTAGAAGACAGGCAGTATTTT	CASSVEDRQYF
TRBV9	TRBD2	NA	TRBJ2-3	TGTGCCAGCAGCCCCCAATCGGGACTAGTCAGAAATACGCAGTATTTT	CASSPQSGLVRNTQYF
TRBV6-5	NA	NA	TRBJ1-2	TGTGCCAGCACTGCCGGGGGGGAGAGCTATGGCTACACCTTC	CASTAGGESYGYTF
TRBV19	TRBD1	NA	TRBJ2-5	TGTGCCAGTAGTATAGAGGGACAGGGTTCTAAGACCCAGTACTTC	CASSIEGQGSKTQYF
TRBV2	NA	few	TRBJ1-5	TGTGCCAGCAGTGAAGCGCTTCAGGGTATGTCTCAGCCCCAGCATTTT	CASSEALQGMSQPQHF
TRBV27	NA	NA	TRBJ2-1	TGTGCCAGCAGTTTAGGTCCCGGTCGTTATGAGCAGTTCTTC	CASSLGPGRYEQFF